Shown below are 9 T cell receptor beta chains from a single sample sequenced in a study of blood T cell repertoires in COVID-19 (TCRdb year 2020). The library relied on the immunoSEQ multiplex PCR assay. As stored in TCRdb, this immuneACCESS dataset retains in-frame rearrangements with V and J assigned. A fraction of the clones does not appear; measured against another copy, unresolved V genes explain less than half of the discrepancy, and the remainder lacks a known reason. For this sample there are about 260,000 clones; 87% appear just once. The ten largest clones represent 2% to 2.5% of the sample. Input material: peripheral blood. All receptors come from a woman in her fifties or sixties who had recovered from COVID-19.

The J gene is TRBJ2-5, the V gene TRBV23-1; 9 bases are shared with TRBD1. TRBV23-1 is identified as an open reading frame with a role that is uncertain. J lost 2 bases, V lost 7 bases, and 5 bases had no gene match. This CDR3 comprises 14 residues. CDR3 amino acids: CASTTGGNQETQYF. The CDR3 nucleotides read TGCGCCAGCACAACAGGGGGCAATCAAGAGACCCAGTACTTC.

The J gene is TRBJ2-7, the V gene TRBV6-2 or TRBV6-3, with 7 bases fitting TRBD2. CDR1 MNHEY and CDR2 SVGEGT come from the germline V gene. Losses at the gene ends were 4 bases for V and 0 bases for J; bases not matched to a gene: 3. There are 14 residues in the CDR3. Here the CDR3 reads CASSSPGGSYEQYF. CDR3 coding DNA: TGTGCCAGCAGTTCCCCGGGGGGCTCCTACGAGCAGTACTTC.

The chain uses TRBV15 and TRBJ2-5, with a tentative D call TRBD1 (6 bases). CDR3 length: 14 amino acids. Deletions cut 5 bases from V and 2 bases from J, with 12 bases between. The germline V gene encodes CDR1 LNHNV and CDR2 YYDKDF (reference sequence). The CDR3 here is CATSFSRGQETQYF. In DNA form, the CDR3 reads TGTGCCACCAGCTTCAGCAGGGGACAAGAGACCCAGTACTTC.

V usage is TRBV7-2 and J usage is TRBJ1-2, with D possibly being TRBD1 (6 bases). The ends were cut back, 5 bases at V and 3 bases at J, with 13 bases in the middle. Germline-derived CDR1 and CDR2 are SGHTA and FQGNSA. This CDR3 contains 14 residues. CDR3 sequence: CASSTATGHYGYTF. For the CDR3, the DNA is TGTGCCAGCAGCACCGCGACAGGCCACTATGGCTACACCTTC.

The chain employs TRBV28 and TRBJ1-1; D not resolved. The V end lost 7 bases, the J end lost 3 bases, and 15 bases lay between the germline ends. Germline assignment: CDR1 MDHEN and CDR2 SYDVKM. CDR3 length equals 14 residues. The CDR3 here is CASILGSFDTEAFF. CDR3 coding DNA: TGTGCCAGCATCTTGGGGAGTTTTGACACTGAAGCTTTCTTT.

This clone was recorded once. Different DNA sequences within this sample yield the same CDR3. The chain employs TRBV28 and TRBJ2-7; a possible D gene is TRBD2 (5 bases). Trimming stripped 2 bases from V and 1 base from J, with 6 bases between. Germline lookup yields CDR1 MDHEN and CDR2 SYDVKM. The CDR3 has 13 amino acids. The chain's CDR3 is CASSLGGSYEQYF. The CDR3, as DNA: TGTGCCAGCAGTTTAGGAGGTTCCTACGAGCAGTACTTC.

This chain joins TRBV19 and TRBJ1-1; TRBD1 is a possible D gene (5 bases). Germline V gene data show CDR1 as LNHDA and CDR2 as SQIVND (reference sequence). V shed 5 bases and J shed 6 bases, with 19 bases lying between them. CDR3 length equals 15 residues. The CDR3 nucleotides are TGTGCCAGTAGTGTCCGGACGTTCCGGGGGTCTGAAGCTTTCTTT. Translated: CASSVRTFRGSEAFF.

The V call is TRBV19, the J call TRBJ1-2, with 7 bases that match TRBD1. Losses at the gene ends were 5 bases for V and 2 bases for J; bases not matched to a gene: 5. Germline V CDR1 and CDR2: LNHDA, SQIVND (reference sequence). The CDR3 loop spans 14 amino acids. The CDR3 loop is CASSFLQGNYGYTF. The CDR3 bases are TGTGCCAGTAGTTTCCTACAGGGGAACTATGGCTACACCTTC.

The rearrangement links TRBV7-8 to TRBJ1-1; possibly TRBD1 for D (6 bases). Trimming left V 5 bases short and J 3 bases short, with 10 bases between. Germline lookup yields CDR1 SGHVS and CDR2 FQNEAQ. The CDR3 has 13 residues. Here the CDR3 reads CASSATGYTEAFF. CDR3 coding DNA: TGTGCCAGCAGCGCAACAGGGTACACTGAAGCTTTCTTT.